These 23 T cell receptor beta chains were all obtained from the same sample, sequenced in a study of blood T cell repertoires in COVID-19. Libraries were prepared by immunoSEQ multiplex PCR; TCRdb keeps only in-frame clonotypes and omits some of them. The table includes around 120,000 clones, about 91% detected once. Input material: peripheral blood. These receptors were collected from a woman aged 50 to 60 with active or convalescent COVID-19.

In this sample, this clone turned up a few times. The V call is TRBV29-1, the J call TRBJ1-6, with a tentative D call TRBD1 (6 bases). Between the trimmed V and J ends, which lost 5 bases and 8 bases, there was a span of 16 bases. Per the germline V gene, CDR1 is SQVTM and CDR2 is ANQGSEA. This CDR3 is 14 amino acids long. CDR3 sequence reads: CSVKQGRGDSPLHF. DNA for the CDR3: TGCAGCGTTAAACAGGGAAGAGGTGATTCACCCCTCCACTTT.

This clone was recorded only once. The chain joins TRBV6-6 to TRBJ2-7; 8 bases map to TRBD1. This CDR3 spans 14 amino acids. Germline V gene lookup returns CDR1 MNHNY and CDR2 SVGAGI (reference sequence). With 6 bases clipped from V and 2 bases from J, the junction kept 6 bases outside the gene matches. The CDR3 DNA follows: TGTGCCAGCAGCGCAGGACAGGGCACCTACGAGCAGTACTTC. It specifies CASSAGQGTYEQYF.

The rearrangement links TRBV5-4 to TRBJ2-3; D is possibly TRBD2 (5 bases). The V and J ends lost 2 bases and 4 bases respectively, with 11 bases between them. This CDR3 region has 14 residues. Germline V lookup: CDR1 SGHNT, CDR2 YYREEE (reference sequence). The CDR3 region has the DNA TGTGCCAGCAGCTTTGAGGGAGACCCAGATACGCAGTATTTT. Its protein product is CASSFEGDPDTQYF.

The rearrangement uses TRBV24-1 and TRBJ2-2; 8 bases match TRBD1. J lost 11 bases, V lost 6 bases, and 7 bases had no gene match. The CDR3 covers 13 residues. Germline assignment: CDR1 KGHDR and CDR2 SFDVKD. The DNA for the CDR3 is TGTGCCACCAGTTCACCCGGGACAGGAGAGCTGTTTTTT. Protein sequence: CATSSPGTGELFF.

J is TRBJ2-7 and V is TRBV6-5; 12 bases agree with TRBD1. With V trimmed by 6 bases and J by 7 bases, 7 bases remained unmatched. The length of the CDR3 is 14 residues. Germline CDR1 is MNHEY and CDR2 is SVGAGI. This chain's CDR3 is CASRPGQGAREQYF. CDR3 DNA: TGTGCCAGCAGGCCGGGACAGGGGGCGCGGGAGCAGTACTTC.

Only one count was recorded for this clone. The chain uses TRBV5-4 and TRBJ2-3, with D unresolved. Trimming took 4 bases from V and 0 from J, leaving 12 bases between them. CDR1 and CDR2 (germline): SGHNT, YYREEE (reference sequence). The CDR3 consists of 15 residues. CDR3 protein: CASSVGSRSTDTQYF. CDR3 DNA sequence: TGTGCCAGCAGCGTCGGGTCGCGAAGCACAGATACGCAGTATTTT.

The chain couples TRBV11-3 to TRBJ1-1; 7 positions agree with TRBD1. With V trimmed by 1 base and J by 5 bases, 4 bases remained unmatched. This CDR3 has 14 residues. Germline assignment: CDR1 SGHNT and CDR2 YENEEA. The CDR3 region has the DNA TGTGCCAGCAGCTTAGGCAGGGGGACGACTGAAGCTTTCTTT. Its protein is CASSLGRGTTEAFF. Together with reference TRBV11-3 and TRBJ1-1, the CDR3 gives the full variable domain: EAGVVQSPRYKIIEKKQPVAFWCNPISGHNTLYWYLQNLGQGPELLIRYENEEAVDDSQLPKDRFSAERLKGVDSTLKIQPAELGDSAVYLCASSLGRGTTEAFFGQGTRLTVV.

The chain joins TRBV7-9 to TRBJ1-5; D is unclear. The CDR3 is made up of 14 amino acids. V lost 0 bases and J lost 3, with 6 bases in between. Germline CDR1 SEHNR, CDR2 FQNEAQ (reference sequence). The CDR3 coding sequence is TGTGCCAGCAGCTTAGCGAGTGCCAATCAGCCCCAGCATTTT. Amino acid sequence: CASSLASANQPQHF.

The chain combines TRBV2 with TRBJ2-3; 11 bases are shared with TRBD2. V dropped 0 bases and J dropped 5; count of bases not matched to a gene: 7. Germline V lookup: CDR1 SNHLY, CDR2 FYNNEI. The length of the CDR3 is 17 residues. The CDR3 nucleotides are TGTGCCAGCAGTGAAGCGCCCCTAGCGGGAGGTGAAGATACGCAGTATTTT. It yields the protein CASSEAPLAGGEDTQYF.

V usage is TRBV9 and J usage is TRBJ2-7, with a weak D call TRBD1 (5 bases). Germline lookup yields CDR1 SGDLS and CDR2 YYNGEE. Trimming stripped 0 bases from V and 5 bases from J, with 12 bases between. This CDR3 is built from 14 residues. The DNA for the CDR3 is TGTGCCAGCAGCGTAGCGTCCAGGGCAAACGAGCAGTACTTC. It encodes CASSVASRANEQYF. Complete variable domain (other parts from reference TRBV9 and TRBJ2-7): DSGVTQTPKHLITATGQRVTLRCSPRSGDLSVYWYQQSLDQGLQFLIQYYNGEERAKGNILERFSAQQFPDLHSELNLSSLELGDSALYFCASSVASRANEQYFGPGTRLTVT.

The rearrangement links TRBV29-1 to TRBJ2-7; 7 bases match TRBD1. After removal of 7 bases from V and 0 bases from J, the junction contained 6 bases not matched to a gene. The germline CDR1 and CDR2 sequences are SQVTM and ANQGSEA. CDR3 length equals 13 residues. The CDR3 here is CSGETGFSYEQYF. In DNA, the CDR3 is TGCAGCGGTGAGACAGGGTTCTCCTACGAGCAGTACTTC.

The rearrangement joins TRBV18 to TRBJ2-7; D unclear. Trimming took off 4 bases at V and 1 base at J, with 8 bases between the two ends. The CDR3 spans 13 residues. Germline V gives CDR1 KGHSH, CDR2 LQKENI. The CDR3 coding sequence is TGTGCCAGCTCACAAACGCAGTCCTACGAGCAGTACTTC. It specifies CASSQTQSYEQYF.

V usage is TRBV28 and J usage is TRBJ1-2; the D is unclear. V was trimmed by 3 bases and J by 6 bases, leaving 11 bases between them. CDR1 MDHEN and CDR2 SYDVKM come from the germline V gene. The CDR3 has 13 amino acids. The CDR3 DNA sequence: TGTGCCAGCAGTTTTGGGTCAGGCCATGGCTACACCTTC. Protein product: CASSFGSGHGYTF.

This clone was observed a single time. V gene TRBV9 combines with J gene TRBJ1-2, with 9 positions matching TRBD1. The germline V gene has CDR1 SGDLS and CDR2 YYNGEE. The CDR3 consists of 15 residues. V lost 4 bases and J lost 4; bases outside the gene matches: 8. The CDR3 DNA is TGTGCCAGCAGCATGGGACAGGGAGGGGCCTATGGCTACACCTTC. This sequence encodes CASSMGQGGAYGYTF.

V gene TRBV11-2 combines with J gene TRBJ2-5; 7 bases fit TRBD2. CDR1 SGHAT and CDR2 FQNNGV come from the germline V gene. This CDR3 region has 15 residues. After removal of 3 bases from V and 4 bases from J, the junction contained 8 bases not matched to a gene. The CDR3: CASSLWGGVGETQYF. The CDR3 DNA follows: TGTGCCAGCAGCTTGTGGGGGGGAGTGGGAGAGACCCAGTACTTC. Filled out from reference TRBV11-2 and TRBJ2-5, the complete variable domain reads EAGVAQSPRYKIIEKRQSVAFWCNPISGHATLYWYQQILGQGPKLLIQFQNNGVVDDSQLPKDRFSAERLKGVDSTLKIQPAKLEDSAVYLCASSLWGGVGETQYFGPGTRLLVL.

The J gene is TRBJ2-6, the V gene TRBV5-4; possible D gene TRBD2, 6 bases. This CDR3 region has 16 residues. The germline V gene encodes CDR1 SGHNT and CDR2 YYREEE (reference sequence). Trimming cost V 6 bases and J 2 bases, with 15 bases left between them. As DNA, the CDR3 is TGTGCCAGCACCGACCGGCGGGGTGCTGGGGCCAACGTCCTGACTTTC. This codes for CASTDRRGAGANVLTF. The full variable domain, rest sourced from reference TRBV5-4 and TRBJ2-6, is ETGVTQSPTHLIKTRGQQVTLRCSSQSGHNTVSWYQQALGQGPQFIFQYYREEENGRGNFPPRFSGLQFPNYSSELNVNALELDDSALYLCASTDRRGAGANVLTFGAGSRLTVL.

This chain joins TRBV6-1 and TRBJ2-7, with 9 bases aligning to TRBD1. Germline values: CDR1 MNHNS, CDR2 SASEGT. The CDR3 sequence is 15 residues long. V dropped 3 bases and J dropped 4; count of bases not matched to a gene: 7. This chain's CDR3 is CASSEGQGGGYEQYF. DNA for the CDR3: TGTGCCAGCAGTGAGGGACAGGGAGGAGGGTACGAGCAGTACTTC.

The chain combines TRBV6-5 with TRBJ2-7, with 7 nucleotides matching TRBD2. Germline CDR1 is MNHEY and CDR2 is SVGAGI. The CDR3 is 13 residues long. Germline trimming cut 6 bases from V and 6 bases from J; bases unmatched to any gene: 8. The CDR3 nucleotides read TGTGCCAGCAGACCTGCGGGGGAGAGCGAGCAGTACTTC. Translation gives CASRPAGESEQYF.

V usage is TRBV5-6 and J usage is TRBJ1-6; D might be TRBD1 (5 bases). The CDR3 has 14 residues. The V gene's germline CDR1 is SGHDT and CDR2 YYEEEE. V was pared by 4 bases and J by 11 bases, with 16 bases between. In DNA form, the CDR3 reads TGTGCCAGCAGCCCGGGGGGGGGTAGGACACCCCTCCACTTT. Translated: CASSPGGGRTPLHF.

The V and J genes are TRBV5-6 and TRBJ2-1; 10 bases align to TRBD2. This CDR3 has 14 residues. The V and J ends lost 4 bases and 6 bases, in that order; junction bases with no gene match: 4. The germline gives CDR1 SGHDT, CDR2 YYEEEE. CDR3 protein: CASSPGLASNEQFF. CDR3 coding DNA: TGTGCCAGCAGCCCGGGACTAGCGAGCAATGAGCAGTTCTTC.

This clone is a singleton in its sample. This sequence joins TRBV5-5 and TRBJ2-1; 7 nucleotides agree with TRBD1. CDR1 is SGHKS and CDR2 is YYEKEE in the germline V gene (reference sequence). The CDR3 contains 15 residues. V lost 4 bases to trimming and J lost 6 bases; unmatched junction nucleotides: 10. This CDR3 is CASSLTGTATNEQFF. The CDR3 region has the DNA TGTGCCAGCAGCCTGACCGGGACAGCCACCAATGAGCAGTTCTTC. Looking up the rest from reference TRBV5-5 and TRBJ2-1 gives the full variable domain: DAGVTQSPTHLIKTRGQQVTLRCSPISGHKSVSWYQQVLGQGPQFIFQYYEKEERGRGNFPDRFSARQFPNYSSELNVNALLLGDSALYLCASSLTGTATNEQFFGPGTRLTVL.

This chain joins TRBV6-2 or TRBV6-3 and TRBJ2-7; D is ambiguous. The CDR3 has 13 amino acids. Germline lookup yields CDR1 MNHEY and CDR2 SVGEGT. Trimming took off 3 bases at V and 2 bases at J, with 8 bases between the two ends. The CDR3 bases are TGTGCCAGCAGTTATGGCACCCCCTACGAGCAGTACTTC. Translated, it gives CASSYGTPYEQYF.

The chain has TRBV6-5 and TRBJ1-6; tentatively, D is TRBD1 (5 bases). The V gene's germline CDR1 is MNHEY and CDR2 SVGAGI. Trimming stripped 5 bases from V and 7 bases from J, with 15 bases between. The CDR3 loop spans 15 amino acids. In DNA form, the CDR3 reads TGTGCCAGCAGTCGCGAGGACACCCGCAATTCACCCCTCCACTTT. The encoded protein is CASSREDTRNSPLHF.